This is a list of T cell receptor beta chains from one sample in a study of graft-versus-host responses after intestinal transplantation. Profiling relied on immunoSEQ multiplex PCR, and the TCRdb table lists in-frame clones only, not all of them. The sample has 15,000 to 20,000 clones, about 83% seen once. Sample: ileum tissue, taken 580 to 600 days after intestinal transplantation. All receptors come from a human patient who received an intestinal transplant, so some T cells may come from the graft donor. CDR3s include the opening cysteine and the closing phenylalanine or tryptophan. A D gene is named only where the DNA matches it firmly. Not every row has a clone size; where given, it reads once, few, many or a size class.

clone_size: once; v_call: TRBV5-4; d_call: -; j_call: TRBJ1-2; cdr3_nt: TGTGCCAGCAGCTTGGATCAGTATGGCTACACCTTC; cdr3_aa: CASSLDQYGYTF
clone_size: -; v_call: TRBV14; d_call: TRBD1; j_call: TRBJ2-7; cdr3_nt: TGTGCCAGCAGCCAAGGACAGGGGACGAAGCAGTACTTC; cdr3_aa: CASSQGQGTKQYF
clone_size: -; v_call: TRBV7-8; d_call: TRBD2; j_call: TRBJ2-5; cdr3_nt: TGTGCCAGCAGCTTACGGGCGGGGGGAGAGACCCAGTACTTC; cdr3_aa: CASSLRAGGETQYF
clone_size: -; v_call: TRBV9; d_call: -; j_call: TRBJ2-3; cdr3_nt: TGTGCCAGCAGCGTCGGGTCTAGCTTAATTCTGGATACGCAGTATTTT; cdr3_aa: CASSVGSSLILDTQYF
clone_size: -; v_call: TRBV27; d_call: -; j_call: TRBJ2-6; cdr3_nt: TGTGCCAGCAGACCCGGGGGCGCCGGGGCCAACGTCCTGACTTTC; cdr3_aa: CASRPGGAGANVLTF
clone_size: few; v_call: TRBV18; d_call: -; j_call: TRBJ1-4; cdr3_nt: TGTGCCAGCTCACCCCCCTGGGACCAGGGCGGGGAAAAACTGTTTTTT; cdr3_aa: CASSPPWDQGGEKLFF
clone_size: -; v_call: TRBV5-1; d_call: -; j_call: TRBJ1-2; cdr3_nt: TGCGCCAGCACCCCCAACAGGCTTAACTATGGCTACACCTTC; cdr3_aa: CASTPNRLNYGYTF
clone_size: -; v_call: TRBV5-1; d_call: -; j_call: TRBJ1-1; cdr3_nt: TGCGCCACCGTCGACGGAGGACGGCCCGTGAACACTGAAGCTTTCTTT; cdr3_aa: CATVDGGRPVNTEAFF
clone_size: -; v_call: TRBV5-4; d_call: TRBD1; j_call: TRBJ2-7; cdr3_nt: TGTGCCAGCAGCTTTTCACAGGGGAACGAGCAGTACTTC; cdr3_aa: CASSFSQGNEQYF
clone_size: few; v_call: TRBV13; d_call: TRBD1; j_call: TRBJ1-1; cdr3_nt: TGTGCCAGCAGCCGGACGGACAGGGAAGCTTTCTTT; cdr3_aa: CASSRTDREAFF
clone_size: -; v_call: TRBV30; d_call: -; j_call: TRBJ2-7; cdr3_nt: TGTGCCTGGAGTGGGGACTTAACTTACTACGAGCAGTACTTC; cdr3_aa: CAWSGDLTYYEQYF
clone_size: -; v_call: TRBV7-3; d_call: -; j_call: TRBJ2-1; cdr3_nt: TGTGCCAGCAGCTCTACCGGGAGCTCCTACAATGAGCAGTTCTTC; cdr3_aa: CASSSTGSSYNEQFF
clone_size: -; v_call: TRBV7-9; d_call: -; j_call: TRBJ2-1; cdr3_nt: TGTGCCAGCAGCTTACGGGTTTCGGGACTGGGCTCCTACAATGAGCAGTTCTTC; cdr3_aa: CASSLRVSGLGSYNEQFF
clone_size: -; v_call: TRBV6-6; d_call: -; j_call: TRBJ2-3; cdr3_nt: TGTGCCAGCAGTTTTCGGACAGTACCTTTTGATACGCAGTATTTT; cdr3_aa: CASSFRTVPFDTQYF
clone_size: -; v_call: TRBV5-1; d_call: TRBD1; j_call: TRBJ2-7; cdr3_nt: TGCGCCAGCAGCTTGGCCGGACAGGGAGGTTACGAGCAGTACTTC; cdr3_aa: CASSLAGQGGYEQYF
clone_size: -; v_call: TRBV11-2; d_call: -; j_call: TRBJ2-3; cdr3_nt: TGTGCCAGCAGCGTACAGGGCACAGATACGCAGTATTTT; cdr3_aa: CASSVQGTDTQYF
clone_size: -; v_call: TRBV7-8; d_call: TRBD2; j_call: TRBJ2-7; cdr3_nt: TGTGCCAGCAGCTTAGTCGGGTTTGCGGGCGGGGGGGCCCTCGAGCAGTACTTC; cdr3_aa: CASSLVGFAGGGALEQYF
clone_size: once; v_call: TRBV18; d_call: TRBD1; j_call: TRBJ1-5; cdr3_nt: TGTGCCAGCGCTGTACAGGGGGGCAGCAATCAGCCCCAGCATTTT; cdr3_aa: CASAVQGGSNQPQHF
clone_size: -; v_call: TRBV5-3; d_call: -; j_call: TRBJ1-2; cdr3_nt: TGTGCCAGAAGCTTGGAGGCAGGGCACTATGGCTACACCTTC; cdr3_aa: CARSLEAGHYGYTF
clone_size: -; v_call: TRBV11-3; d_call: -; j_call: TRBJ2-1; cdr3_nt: TGTGCCAGCAGCTTAGATCAGATAGGCGTGGGGGACAATGAGCAGTTCTTC; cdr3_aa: CASSLDQIGVGDNEQFF
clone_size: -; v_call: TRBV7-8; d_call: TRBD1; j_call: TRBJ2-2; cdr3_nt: TGTGCCAGCAGCAGTGGGACAGGGAAAAACACCGGGGAGCTGTTTTTT; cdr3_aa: CASSSGTGKNTGELFF
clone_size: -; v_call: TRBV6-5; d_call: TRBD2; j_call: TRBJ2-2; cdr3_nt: TGTGCCAGCAGACTAGCGATGATTAACACCGGGGAGCTGTTTTTT; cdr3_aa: CASRLAMINTGELFF
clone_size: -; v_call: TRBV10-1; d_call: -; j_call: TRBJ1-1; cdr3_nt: TGCGCCAGCAGTGAGACTATGAACACTGAAGCTTTCTTT; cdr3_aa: CASSETMNTEAFF
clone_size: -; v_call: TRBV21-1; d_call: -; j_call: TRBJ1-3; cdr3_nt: TGTGCCAGCAGCGAAATTGTGCTACAACACGCACGAAACACCATATATTTT; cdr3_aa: CASSEIVLQHARNTIYF
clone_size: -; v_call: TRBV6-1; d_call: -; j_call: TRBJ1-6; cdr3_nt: TGTGCCAGCAGTGAAAGGGGGGGTGAGATAAGGTCACCCCTCCACTTT; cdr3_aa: CASSERGGEIRSPLHF
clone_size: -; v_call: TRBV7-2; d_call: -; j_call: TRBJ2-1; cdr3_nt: TGTGCCAGCAGCTTAGGGTCTTGGGTAGGCCAGGGTGACAATGAGCAGTTCTTC; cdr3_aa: CASSLGSWVGQGDNEQFF
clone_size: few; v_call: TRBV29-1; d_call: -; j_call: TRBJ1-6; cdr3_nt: TGCAGCGTTCGCGGGGGAAGTAATTCACCCCTCCACTTT; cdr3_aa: CSVRGGSNSPLHF
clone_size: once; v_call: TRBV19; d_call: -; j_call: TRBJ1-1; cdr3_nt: TGTGCCAGTAACAGACAGGACCGGGCTTCCGGTGAAGCTTTCTTT; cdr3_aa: CASNRQDRASGEAFF
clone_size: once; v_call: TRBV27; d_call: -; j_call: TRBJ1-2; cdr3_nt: TGTGCCAGCAGTCGTCGACGGGGCTATGGCTACACCTTC; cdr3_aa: CASSRRRGYGYTF
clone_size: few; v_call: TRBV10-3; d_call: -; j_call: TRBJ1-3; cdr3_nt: TGTGCCATCCGAGGGGTGGCCTCTAGATCCTCTGGAAACACCATATATTTT; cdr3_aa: CAIRGVASRSSGNTIYF
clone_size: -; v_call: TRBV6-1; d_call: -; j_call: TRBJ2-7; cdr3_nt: TGTGCCAGCAGTTCTCGCTCGACAGTTGGGGACGAGCAGTACTTC; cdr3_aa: CASSSRSTVGDEQYF